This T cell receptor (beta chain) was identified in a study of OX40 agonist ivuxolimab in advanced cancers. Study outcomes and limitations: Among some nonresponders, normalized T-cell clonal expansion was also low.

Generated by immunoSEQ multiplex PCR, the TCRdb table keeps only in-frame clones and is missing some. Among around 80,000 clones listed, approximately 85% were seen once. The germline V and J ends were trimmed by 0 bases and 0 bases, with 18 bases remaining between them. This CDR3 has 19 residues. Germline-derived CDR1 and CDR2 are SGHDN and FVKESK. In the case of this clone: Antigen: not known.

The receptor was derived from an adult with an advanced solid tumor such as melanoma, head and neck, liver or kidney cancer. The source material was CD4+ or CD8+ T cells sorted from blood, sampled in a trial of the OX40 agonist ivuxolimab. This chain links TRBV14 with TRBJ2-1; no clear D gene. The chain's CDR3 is CASSQDRLWRSSSYNEQFF. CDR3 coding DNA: TGTGCCAGCAGCCAAGATCGTTTATGGCGGTCTAGCTCCTACAATGAGCAGTTCTTC.